What follows describes a single TCR beta chain. Its binding antigen is unknown. Base qualities are missing; no much larger clone stands one base away. The data are from a study of blood T cell repertoires in COVID-19 (dated by TCRdb to about 2020). Regarding the research as a whole: Samples covering the acute and convalescent phases of COVID-19 were provided by collaborators in the United States, Italy and Spain. The material from the prospective study consisted of cDNA or gDNA derived from T cells, B-cell-depleted T cells, or PBMCs. Subjects who had been exposed to COVID-19, were actively infected with it, or had recovered from it provided the deeply sampled blood TCRbeta repertoires that made up the dataset. The repertoires were released in a freely available public database intended as a resource for research on the immune response to SARS-CoV-2. Samples came from the ongoing ImmuneRACE study (first 160 participants) plus 1,254 subjects from 6 global collaborators. Sample metadata almost always included a de-identified subject ID, COVID-19 status, age in years and sex. Where HLA class I and class II types were available, the types were taken from metadata supplied by the sample provider, not from assay-based typing. What the study reported, not specific to this receptor: How much clinical and demographic metadata was included differed by source and by participant, and the metadata was provided uncurated.

Trimming accounts for 1 base at V and 5 bases at J, while the number of junction bases matched to no gene is 15. Taken from cysteine to phenylalanine, the CDR3 has 18 residues. This entry keeps only the CDR3 DNA: 54 bases, framed from base 1. In the germline V gene (reference sequence), CDR1 corresponds to SEHNR and CDR2 to FQNEAQ. The immunoSEQ Assay, a bias-controlled multiplex PCR, was used to amplify TCRbeta CDR3 regions from genomic DNA. The authors' pipeline ran thus. Within the assay, amplification of reference gene primers was used to estimate how many nucleated cells each sample contained. To quantify the absolute abundance of each unique TCRbeta CDR3 rearrangement, sequence reads were collapsed and filtered. For each sample, productive Simpson clonality was calculated as the square root of Simpson's diversity index over productive rearrangements. TCRdb retrieved this table from immuneACCESS and kept in-frame rearrangements only. Not all clones are present; in checked studies, unresolved V genes account for under half, and no reason is known for the remainder. V, J and clone size are those of that table, while D and trimming were read from the DNA. In all, the sample holds 200,000 to 300,000 clones, and roughly 86% of those were seen once. Of the sample, around 2.4% falls within the top ten clones.

Participants in the prospective study were aged about 18 to 95 years, lived in about two dozen United States geographic areas, and enrolled through a virtual design. Cohort assignment in the prospective study relied on participant-reported clinical history from a screening survey and a study questionnaire. ImmuneRACE Cohort 3 recovered participants were defined by two consecutive negative NP/OP PCR tests, healthcare professional clearance, or symptom resolution. In the prospective study, whole blood, serum and a nasopharyngeal or oropharyngeal swab were collected from each participant by mobile phlebotomists. Prospective study participants could optionally give additional blood draws and questionnaires over a roughly 2-month period. Before DNA extraction, blood samples from the prospective study were shipped at room temperature or frozen.

The sample consisted of PBMCs or T cells enriched from blood (not recorded which). The source is a woman aged 18-29 years who had recovered from COVID-19. The chain is made from TRBV7-9 and TRBJ2-7, and TRBD1 aligns with 9 junction nucleotides. The CDR3 amino acid sequence is: CASSLDPLLGTGIHEQYF. The DNA sequence is given as TGTGCCAGCAGCTTAGACCCCCTCCTTGGGACAGGGATCCACGAGCAGTACTTC. Outside the CDR3, residues come from the reference TRBV7-9 and TRBJ2-7 proteins, so the full variable domain is: DTGVSQNPRHKITKRGQNVTFRCDPISEHNRLYWYRQTLGQGPEFLTYFQNEAQLEKSRLLSDRFSAERPKGSFSTLEIQRTEQGDSAMYLCASSLDPLLGTGIHEQYFGPGTRLTVT.